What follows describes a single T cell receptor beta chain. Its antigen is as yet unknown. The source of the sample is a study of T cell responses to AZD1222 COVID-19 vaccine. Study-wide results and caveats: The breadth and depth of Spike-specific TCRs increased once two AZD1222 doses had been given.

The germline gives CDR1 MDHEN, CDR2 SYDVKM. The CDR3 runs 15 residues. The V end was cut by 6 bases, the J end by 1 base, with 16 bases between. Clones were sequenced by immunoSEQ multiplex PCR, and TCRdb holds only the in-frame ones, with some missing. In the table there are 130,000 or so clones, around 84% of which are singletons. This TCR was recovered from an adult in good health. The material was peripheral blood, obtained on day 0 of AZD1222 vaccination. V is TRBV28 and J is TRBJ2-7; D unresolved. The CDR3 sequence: CASSPPLRRSYEQYF. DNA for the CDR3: TGTGCCAGCAGCCCGCCCCTAAGAAGGTCCTACGAGCAGTACTTC.